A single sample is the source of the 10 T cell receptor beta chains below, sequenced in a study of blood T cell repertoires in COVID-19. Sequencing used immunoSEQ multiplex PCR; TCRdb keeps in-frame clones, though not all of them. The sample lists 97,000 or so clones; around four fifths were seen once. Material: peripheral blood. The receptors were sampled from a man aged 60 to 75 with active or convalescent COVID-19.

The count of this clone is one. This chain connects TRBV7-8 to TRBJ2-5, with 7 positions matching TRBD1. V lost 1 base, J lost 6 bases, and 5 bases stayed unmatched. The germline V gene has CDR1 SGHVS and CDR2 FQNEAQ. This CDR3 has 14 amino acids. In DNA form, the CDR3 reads TGTGCCAGCAGCTTAGGACAGGGTGGGCAGACCCAGTACTTC. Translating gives CASSLGQGGQTQYF. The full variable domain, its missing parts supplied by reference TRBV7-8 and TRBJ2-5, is GAGVSQSPRYKVAKRGQDVALRCDPISGHVSLFWYQQALGQGPEFLTYFQNEAQLDKSGLPSDRFFAERPEGSVSTLKIQRTQQEDSAVYLCASSLGQGGQTQYFGPGTRLLVL.

As DNA, the CDR3 is TGTGCCAGCACCCACGCGGGAGGATCCTACAATGAGCAGTTCTTC. Amino acid sequence: CASTHAGGSYNEQFF. The chain uses TRBV3-1 (or the pseudogene TRBV3-2) and TRBJ2-1; TRBD2 agrees at 8 bases. The germline V gene encodes CDR1 LGHDT and CDR2 YNNKEL (reference sequence). V lost 7 bases and J lost 1; bases outside the gene matches: 6. The CDR3 loop spans 15 amino acids.

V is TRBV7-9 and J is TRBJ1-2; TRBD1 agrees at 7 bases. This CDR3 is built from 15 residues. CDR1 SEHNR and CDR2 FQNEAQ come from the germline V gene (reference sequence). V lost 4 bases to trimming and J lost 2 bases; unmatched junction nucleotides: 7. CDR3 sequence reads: CASSSGQAANYGYTF. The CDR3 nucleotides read TGTGCCAGCAGCTCTGGACAGGCGGCGAACTATGGCTACACCTTC. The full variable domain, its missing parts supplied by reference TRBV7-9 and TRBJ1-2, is DTGVSQNPRHKITKRGQNVTFRCDPISEHNRLYWYRQTLGQGPEFLTYFQNEAQLEKSRLLSDRFSAERPKGSFSTLEIQRTEQGDSAMYLCASSSGQAANYGYTFGSGTRLTVV.

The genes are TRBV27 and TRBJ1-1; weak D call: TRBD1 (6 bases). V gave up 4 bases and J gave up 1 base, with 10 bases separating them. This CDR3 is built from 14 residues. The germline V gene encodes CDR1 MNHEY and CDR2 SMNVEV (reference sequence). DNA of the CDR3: TGTGCCAGCAGTTCCAGGGGTTCGAACACTGAAGCTTTCTTT. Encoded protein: CASSSRGSNTEAFF.

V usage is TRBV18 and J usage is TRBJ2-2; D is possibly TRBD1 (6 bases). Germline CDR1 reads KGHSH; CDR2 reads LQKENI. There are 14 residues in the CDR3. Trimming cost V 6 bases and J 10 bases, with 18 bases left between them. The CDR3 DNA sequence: TGTGCCAGCTCGCCGGCTGAACAGGGACCGGAGCTGTTTTTT. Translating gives CASSPAEQGPELFF.

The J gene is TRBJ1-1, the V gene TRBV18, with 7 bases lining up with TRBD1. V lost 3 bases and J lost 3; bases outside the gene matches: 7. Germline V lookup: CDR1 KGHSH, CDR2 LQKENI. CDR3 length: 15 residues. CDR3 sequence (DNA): TGTGCCAGCTCACCCTCCCAGGGGGTTGACACTGAAGCTTTCTTT. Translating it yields CASSPSQGVDTEAFF.

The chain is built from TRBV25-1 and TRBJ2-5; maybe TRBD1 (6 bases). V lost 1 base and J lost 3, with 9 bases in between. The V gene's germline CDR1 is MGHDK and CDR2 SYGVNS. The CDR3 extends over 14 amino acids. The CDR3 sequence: CASSEWKGEETQYF. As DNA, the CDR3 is TGTGCCAGCAGTGAATGGAAGGGGGAAGAGACCCAGTACTTC.

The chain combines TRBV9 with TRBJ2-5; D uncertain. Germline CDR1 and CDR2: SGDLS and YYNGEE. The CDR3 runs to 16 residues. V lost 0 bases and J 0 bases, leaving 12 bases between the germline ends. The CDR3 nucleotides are TGTGCCAGCAGCGTAGCAATGGGCACCTACCAAGAGACCCAGTACTTC. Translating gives CASSVAMGTYQETQYF.

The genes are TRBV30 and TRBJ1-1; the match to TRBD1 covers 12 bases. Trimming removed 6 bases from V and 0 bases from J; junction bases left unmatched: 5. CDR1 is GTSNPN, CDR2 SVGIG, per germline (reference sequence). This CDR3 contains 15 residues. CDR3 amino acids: CACRGQGAVNTEAFF. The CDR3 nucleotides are TGTGCCTGTCGGGGACAGGGGGCTGTGAACACTGAAGCTTTCTTT.

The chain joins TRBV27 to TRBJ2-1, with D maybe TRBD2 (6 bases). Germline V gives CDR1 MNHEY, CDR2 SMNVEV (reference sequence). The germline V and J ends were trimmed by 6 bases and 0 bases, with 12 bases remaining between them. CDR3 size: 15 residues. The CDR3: CASRISGPSYNEQFF. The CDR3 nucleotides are TGTGCCAGCAGGATAAGCGGGCCCTCCTACAATGAGCAGTTCTTC.